The subject of this entry is one T cell receptor (beta chain). The entry originates in a study of T cell changes during pregnancy in multiple sclerosis. Sequencing was performed with immunoSEQ multiplex PCR; in TCRdb, only in-frame clones are kept and a portion is missing. Of about 130,000 clones listed, about 96% were seen once; the top ten hold 0.44%. With V trimmed by 1 base and J by 3 bases, 7 bases remained unmatched. Germline CDR1 SGHRS, CDR2 YFSETQ. This CDR3 contains 16 residues. The gene calls are TRBV5-1 and TRBJ2-3; 8 bases agree with TRBD2. This TCR came from a female donor with multiple sclerosis, enrolled in a pregnancy study. Material: peripheral blood, obtained after pregnancy. CDR3 bases: TGCGCCAGCAGCTTGAGGCTGGCTAGCGGGACAGATACGCAGTATTTT. It is translated as CASSLRLASGTDTQYF.